This T cell receptor beta chain originates from a study of blood T cell repertoires in COVID-19. Study-level background: Spain, Italy and the United States supplied samples that represented acute and convalescent COVID-19.

Measured with immunoSEQ multiplex PCR; TCRdb has only the in-frame clones, and not every one. The sample lists 150,000 to 180,000 clones; roughly 80% were seen once. CDR3 length: 15 residues. Trimming left V 6 bases short and J 0 bases short, with 11 bases between. The germline V gene encodes CDR1 MDHEN and CDR2 SYDVKM. Source material: peripheral blood. The rearrangement uses TRBV28 and TRBJ1-4, with a weak D call TRBD1 (6 bases). This receptor was identified in a woman aged 55-69 years with acute or convalescent COVID-19. The CDR3 is CASRTGPPTNEKLFF. The DNA for the CDR3 is TGTGCCAGCAGGACAGGTCCCCCAACTAATGAAAAACTGTTTTTT.